A single sample is the source of the 29 T cell receptor beta chains below, sequenced in a study of PD-L1 blockade in urothelial cancer (dated by TCRdb to the late 2010s). The time point tag for this specimen amounts to: pretreatment peripheral blood. The receptor library was made with the immunoSEQ multiplex PCR assay. In its TCRdb copy, this immuneACCESS table keeps in-frame sequences only and misses some clones. Where compared with another copy, unresolved V genes explain less than half of these, and the others have no known cause. The sample yields 60,000 or so clones; 81% were counted once. The top ten clonotypes cover 2.5% to 4% of the sample. The specimen was PBMCs, collected around atezolizumab (anti-PD-L1) treatment. These receptors were collected from a man between 65 and 80 years old with urothelial cancer.

The chain joins TRBV5-4 to TRBJ2-7; 8 positions agree with TRBD2. V lost 0 bases and J lost 3; bases outside the gene matches: 5. The germline gives CDR1 SGHNT, CDR2 YYREEE (reference sequence). The CDR3 covers 15 residues. CDR3 in amino acids: CASSLGGTSYYEQYF. The CDR3 nucleotides read TGTGCCAGCAGCTTGGGCGGGACTAGTTACTACGAGCAGTACTTC.

This sequence joins TRBV6-4 and TRBJ2-1; D unclear. This CDR3 has 14 residues. Looked up from germline, CDR1 is MRHNA and CDR2 is SNTAGT. Trimming cost V 5 bases and J 5 bases, with 13 bases left between them. CDR3 bases: TGTGCCAGCAGTAAGGAGAGTCTTAACAATGAGCAGTTCTTC. Translation gives CASSKESLNNEQFF.

The gene calls are TRBV28 and TRBJ1-2; D is perhaps TRBD1 (5 bases). Trimming left V 7 bases short and J 8 bases short, with 17 bases between. The CDR3 loop spans 13 amino acids. Germline lookup yields CDR1 MDHEN and CDR2 SYDVKM. In DNA, the CDR3 is TGTGCCAGCATCAGGGCTTGGAGGGGAGGCTACACCTTC. It yields the protein CASIRAWRGGYTF.

This chain joins TRBV4-1 and TRBJ2-1; 7 nucleotides agree with TRBD1. The CDR3 spans 16 residues. J was trimmed by 2 bases and V by 5 bases; bases with no gene match: 9. Germline CDR1 MGHRA, CDR2 YSYEKL. CDR3 in amino acids: CASSRDPGGTYNEQFF. The CDR3 coding sequence is TGCGCCAGCAGCAGAGATCCAGGGGGAACCTACAATGAGCAGTTCTTC.

This chain links TRBV5-1 with TRBJ2-5, with D possibly being TRBD1 (6 bases). Germline V gene lookup returns CDR1 SGHRS and CDR2 YFSETQ. Trimming removed 0 bases from V and 2 bases from J, with 14 bases in between. The CDR3 covers 16 residues. Here the CDR3 DNA reads TGCGCCAGCAGCTTGGGAGGGGGTAACCTTCAAGAGACCCAGTACTTC. It specifies CASSLGGGNLQETQYF.

The chain combines TRBV5-6 with TRBJ2-1; 7 positions agree with TRBD1. Germline V gene data show CDR1 as SGHDT and CDR2 as YYEEEE. The CDR3 contains 15 residues. The junction had 5 bases not matched to a gene; V was cut back by 2 bases and J by 3 bases. DNA for the CDR3: TGTGCCAGCAGCTTCCACGACAGGGACTACAATGAGCAGTTCTTC. Protein product: CASSFHDRDYNEQFF.

The chain has TRBV5-1 and TRBJ1-2; 7 bases line up with TRBD1. Trimming cost V 4 bases and J 8 bases; bases outside gene matches: 5. Germline CDR1 and CDR2: SGHRS and YFSETQ. This CDR3 is built from 12 residues. In nucleotides, the CDR3 is TGCGCCAGCAGCCGGGACAGTAGGGGCTACACCTTC. Residues: CASSRDSRGYTF.

The chain combines TRBV20-1 with TRBJ1-2, with TRBD1 matching over 8 bases. Per the germline V gene, CDR1 is DFQATT and CDR2 is SNEGSKA (reference sequence). The V gene end was trimmed by 4 bases and the J gene end by 8 bases; junction bases not matched to a gene: 3. The CDR3 is 11 amino acids. This CDR3 is CSATGTGGYTF. The CDR3 DNA sequence: TGCAGTGCTACCGGGACAGGAGGCTACACCTTC.

The chain employs TRBV30 and TRBJ2-3, with a weak D call TRBD2 (6 bases). V was cut by 3 bases and J by 1 base, with 11 bases left in between. CDR3 size: 14 residues. In germline, CDR1 is GTSNPN, CDR2 SVGIG (reference sequence). The CDR3 is CAWSSGDRTDTQYF. CDR3 bases: TGTGCCTGGAGCTCGGGGGACCGCACAGATACGCAGTATTTT.

The gene calls are TRBV7-2 and TRBJ1-2, with D perhaps TRBD1 (5 bases). The CDR3 length is 14 residues. V was pared by 5 bases and J by 1 base, with 11 bases between. Germline V gives CDR1 SGHTA, CDR2 FQGNSA. CDR3 bases: TGTGCCAGCAGCGCGTGGGGCGGTAACTATGGCTACACCTTC. Residues: CASSAWGGNYGYTF. Full variable domain (rest looked up from reference TRBV7-2 and TRBJ1-2): GAGVSQSPSNKVTEKGKDVELRCDPISGHTALYWYRQSLGQGLEFLIYFQGNSAPDKSGLPSDRFSAERTGGSVSTLTIQRTQQEDSAVYLCASSAWGGNYGYTFGSGTRLTVV.

The V and J genes are TRBV15 and TRBJ2-7; TRBD2 might be the D (6 bases). V lost 1 base, J lost 0 bases, and 16 bases lay in between. CDR1 and CDR2 (germline): LNHNV, YYDKDF (reference sequence). CDR3 size: 17 residues. CDR3 region: CATSRGGRRGSSYEQYF. For the CDR3, the DNA is TGTGCCACCAGCAGAGGAGGACGGCGGGGCAGCTCCTACGAGCAGTACTTC.

The V call is TRBV7-8, the J call TRBJ1-5; D possibly corresponds to TRBD1 (5 bases). V was shortened by 0 bases and J by 2 bases, with 11 bases between the two germline ends. The CDR3 sequence is 16 residues long. Looked up from germline, CDR1 is SGHVS and CDR2 is FQNEAQ. CDR3: CASSLAPRAGNQPQHF. The DNA for the CDR3 is TGTGCCAGCAGCTTAGCGCCCAGGGCTGGCAATCAGCCCCAGCATTTT.

The genes are TRBV4-2 and TRBJ1-1; 7 nucleotides align to TRBD1. This CDR3 spans 14 amino acids. V shed 6 bases, J shed 5 bases, and the junction held 9 bases outside the gene matches. Germline V lookup: CDR1 LGHNA, CDR2 YNFKEQ. CDR3: CASRDTTGRTEAFF. For the CDR3, the DNA is TGTGCCAGCAGAGATACGACAGGGCGGACTGAAGCTTTCTTT.

The rearrangement joins TRBV5-4 to TRBJ2-3; 16 nucleotides match TRBD2. The V segment lost 3 bases and the J segment 10 bases; nucleotides outside the gene matches: 8. CDR3 length: 16 amino acids. CDR1 and CDR2 (germline): SGHNT, YYREEE (reference sequence). Here the CDR3 DNA reads TGTGCCAGCAGCTCAGGGACTAGCGGGAGGGTTCAAGCGCAGTATTTT. This sequence encodes CASSSGTSGRVQAQYF.

This rearrangement joins TRBV7-9 to TRBJ2-1, with 13 positions matching TRBD2. Germline assignment: CDR1 SEHNR and CDR2 FQNEAQ (reference sequence). Trimming removed 4 bases from V and 6 bases from J; junction bases left unmatched: 3. This CDR3 region has 15 residues. DNA for the CDR3: TGTGCCAGCAGCTCGGGACTAGCGGGATTCAATGAGCAGTTCTTC. This translates into CASSSGLAGFNEQFF.

The CDR3 region is CAITGGRANTEAFF. The CDR3 region has the DNA TGTGCCATCACTGGGGGCAGGGCAAACACTGAAGCTTTCTTT. This chain joins TRBV10-3 and TRBJ1-1; the D gene is possibly TRBD1 (6 bases). Trimming cost V 7 bases and J 2 bases, with 14 bases left between them. CDR1 is ENHRY, CDR2 SYGVKD, per germline. The CDR3 is 14 amino acids.

The chain is built from TRBV6-5 and TRBJ2-2; TRBD1 matches 10 bases. The CDR3 is made up of 15 amino acids. The germline CDR1 and CDR2 sequences are MNHEY and SVGAGI. V gave up 7 bases and J gave up 3 bases; unmatched junction bases: 5. This CDR3 is CASTYGTGDTGELFF. CDR3 DNA: TGTGCCAGCACCTACGGGACAGGGGACACCGGGGAGCTGTTTTTT.

The chain recombines TRBV30 with TRBJ1-2; possibly TRBD1 for D (5 bases). The CDR3 has 14 amino acids. With 3 bases removed from V and 3 bases from J, the gap between germline ends came to 14 bases. Looked up from germline, CDR1 is GTSNPN and CDR2 is SVGIG (reference sequence). As DNA, the CDR3 is TGTGCCTGGAGGCGTGGGGGGAACCACTATGGCTACACCTTC. Translation: CAWRRGGNHYGYTF.

This chain connects TRBV15 to TRBJ1-4; 7 bases are a match to TRBD1. The CDR3 has 14 amino acids. Germline V gene lookup returns CDR1 LNHNV and CDR2 YYDKDF (reference sequence). The ends lost 0 bases at V and 6 bases at J; junction bases unmatched: 1. The CDR3 is CATSRDRGYEKLFF. The CDR3 bases are TGTGCCACCAGCAGAGACAGGGGGTATGAAAAACTGTTTTTT.

The rearrangement joins TRBV2 to TRBJ1-4; D not resolved. The CDR3 is 12 amino acids. Trimming removed 7 bases from V and 8 bases from J, with 11 bases in between. CDR1 SNHLY and CDR2 FYNNEI come from the germline V gene. The CDR3 sequence: CASTPSWEKLFF. Here the CDR3 DNA reads TGTGCCAGCACCCCTAGTTGGGAAAAACTGTTTTTT.

This chain joins TRBV7-8 and TRBJ2-2; 12 bases are shared with TRBD1. Germline V gene sequence: CDR1 SGHVS, CDR2 FQNEAQ. This CDR3 region has 17 residues. The ends lost 5 bases at V and 4 bases at J; junction bases unmatched: 8. The CDR3 nucleotides are TGTGCCAGCAGCCCCCGGGACAGGGGGCAGGGCACCGGGGAGCTGTTTTTT. Translated, it gives CASSPRDRGQGTGELFF.

This chain uses TRBV7-2 with TRBJ1-5, with D unclear. Germline assignment: CDR1 SGHTA and CDR2 FQGNSA. V was cut by 2 bases and J by 0 bases, with 5 bases left in between. This CDR3 region has 14 residues. The CDR3 region has the DNA TGTGCCAGCAGCTTAAGCTATAGCAATCAGCCCCAGCATTTT. This translates into CASSLSYSNQPQHF. Variable domain in full (rest from reference TRBV7-2 and TRBJ1-5): GAGVSQSPSNKVTEKGKDVELRCDPISGHTALYWYRQSLGQGLEFLIYFQGNSAPDKSGLPSDRFSAERTGGSVSTLTIQRTQQEDSAVYLCASSLSYSNQPQHFGDGTRLSIL.

This rearrangement joins TRBV5-4 to TRBJ2-5; TRBD2 might be the D (6 bases). The CDR3 is 15 amino acids. V was trimmed by 0 bases and J by 2 bases, leaving 11 bases between them. CDR1 and CDR2 (germline): SGHNT, YYREEE (reference sequence). The CDR3 nucleotides read TGTGCCAGCAGCTTGGCCCCGACTAGTCAAGAGACCCAGTACTTC. It translates to CASSLAPTSQETQYF. Together with reference TRBV5-4 and TRBJ2-5, the CDR3 gives the full variable domain: ETGVTQSPTHLIKTRGQQVTLRCSSQSGHNTVSWYQQALGQGPQFIFQYYREEENGRGNFPPRFSGLQFPNYSSELNVNALELDDSALYLCASSLAPTSQETQYFGPGTRLLVL.

Written as DNA, the CDR3 is TGCGCCAGCAGCTTAGATCTAGCGCTGGGGTACAATGAGCAGTTCTTC. Protein sequence: CASSLDLALGYNEQFF. The chain uses TRBV5-1 and TRBJ2-1; D is possibly TRBD2 (6 bases). The CDR3 is 16 amino acids. Trimming shortened V by 2 bases and J by 4 bases, and 16 bases separated the two germline ends. The germline gives CDR1 SGHRS, CDR2 YFSETQ.

This rearrangement joins TRBV6-5 to TRBJ2-5; weak D call: TRBD2 (6 bases). CDR3 size: 14 residues. Trimming removed 8 bases at V and 5 bases at J, with 18 bases between. CDR1 is MNHEY, CDR2 SVGAGI, per germline. For the CDR3, the DNA is TGTGCCAGCCGCAAAACGGGAGCTCAGGAGACCCAGTACTTC. The encoded protein is CASRKTGAQETQYF.

This clone was picked up a small number of times. Written as DNA, the CDR3 is TGTGCCAGTAGTACGACAGTTTATAGCAATCAGCCCCAGCATTTT. It yields the protein CASSTTVYSNQPQHF. The gene calls are TRBV19 and TRBJ1-5, with D possibly being TRBD1 (5 bases). This CDR3 region has 15 residues. Trimming removed 4 bases at V and 0 bases at J, with 10 bases between. The germline V gene has CDR1 LNHDA and CDR2 SQIVND (reference sequence).

The rearrangement links TRBV30 to TRBJ2-7, with D maybe TRBD2 (6 bases). Germline loops: CDR1 GTSNPN, CDR2 SVGIG (reference sequence). The CDR3 sequence is 12 residues long. V was clipped by 7 bases and J by 5 bases, with 15 bases between them. DNA for the CDR3: TGTGCCTTTAGCGGAGGAGGGGACGAGCAGTACTTC. Protein: CAFSGGGDEQYF.

The chain combines TRBV28 with TRBJ1-2; D possibly corresponds to TRBD1 (5 bases). Germline loops: CDR1 MDHEN, CDR2 SYDVKM. V lost 3 bases to trimming and J lost 0 bases, with 11 bases between them. This CDR3 has 15 amino acids. In DNA form, the CDR3 reads TGTGCCAGCAGTTTCCAGACAGCTCCTAACTATGGCTACACCTTC. Protein: CASSFQTAPNYGYTF.

This clone has only a few counts. V gene TRBV6-1 combines with J gene TRBJ1-5; perhaps TRBD1 as D (5 bases). This CDR3 contains 13 residues. Germline CDR1 is MNHNS and CDR2 is SASEGT. V shed 3 bases and J shed 6 bases, with 9 bases lying between them. The CDR3 protein is CASSDQQVQPQHF. CDR3 nucleotides: TGTGCCAGCAGTGACCAACAGGTTCAGCCCCAGCATTTT.